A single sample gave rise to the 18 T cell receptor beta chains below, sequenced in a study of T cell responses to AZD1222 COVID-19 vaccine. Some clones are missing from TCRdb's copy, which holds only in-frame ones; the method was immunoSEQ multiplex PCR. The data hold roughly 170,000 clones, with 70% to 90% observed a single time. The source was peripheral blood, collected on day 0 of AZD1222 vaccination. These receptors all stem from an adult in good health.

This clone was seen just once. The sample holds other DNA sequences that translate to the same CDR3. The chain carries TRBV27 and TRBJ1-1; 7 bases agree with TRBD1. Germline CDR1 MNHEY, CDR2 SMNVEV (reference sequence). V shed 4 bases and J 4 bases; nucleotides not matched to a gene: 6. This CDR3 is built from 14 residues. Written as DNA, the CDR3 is TGTGCCAGCAGTTCCTATCAGGGGGGCACTGAAGCTTTCTTT. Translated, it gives CASSSYQGGTEAFF.

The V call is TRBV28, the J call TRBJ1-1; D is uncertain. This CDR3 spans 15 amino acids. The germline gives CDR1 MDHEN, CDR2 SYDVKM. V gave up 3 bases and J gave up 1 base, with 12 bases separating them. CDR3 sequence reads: CASSFFNWKNTEAFF. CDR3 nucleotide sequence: TGTGCCAGCAGTTTTTTTAATTGGAAGAACACTGAAGCTTTCTTT. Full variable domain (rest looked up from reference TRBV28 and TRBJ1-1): DVKVTQSSRYLVKRTGEKVFLECVQDMDHENMFWYRQDPGLGLRLIYFSYDVKMKEKGDIPEGYSVSREKKERFSLILESASTNQTSMYLCASSFFNWKNTEAFFGQGTRLTVV.

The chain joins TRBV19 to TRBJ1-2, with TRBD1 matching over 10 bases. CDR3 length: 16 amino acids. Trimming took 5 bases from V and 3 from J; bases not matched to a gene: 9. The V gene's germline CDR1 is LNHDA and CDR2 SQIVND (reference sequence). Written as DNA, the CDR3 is TGTGCCAGTAGTTCACCCGGGACAGGGGAGGACTATGGCTACACCTTC. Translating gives CASSSPGTGEDYGYTF. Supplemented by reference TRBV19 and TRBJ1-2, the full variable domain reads DGGITQSPKYLFRKEGQNVTLSCEQNLNHDAMYWYRQDPGQGLRLIYYSQIVNDFQKGDIAEGYSVSREKKESFPLTVTSAQKNPTAFYLCASSSPGTGEDYGYTFGSGTRLTVV.

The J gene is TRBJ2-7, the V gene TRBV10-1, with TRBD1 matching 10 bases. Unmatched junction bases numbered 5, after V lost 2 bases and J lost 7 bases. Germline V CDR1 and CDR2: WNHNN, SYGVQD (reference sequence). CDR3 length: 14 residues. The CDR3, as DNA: TGCGCCAGCAGTGAGGACAGGGGGCCCGGGGAGCAGTACTTC. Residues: CASSEDRGPGEQYF.

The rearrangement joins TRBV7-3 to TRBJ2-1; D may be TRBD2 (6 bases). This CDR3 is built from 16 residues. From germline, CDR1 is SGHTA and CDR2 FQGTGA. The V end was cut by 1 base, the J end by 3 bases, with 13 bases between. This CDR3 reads CASSLRAGMGYNEQFF. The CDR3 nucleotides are TGTGCCAGCAGCTTAAGGGCGGGGATGGGCTACAATGAGCAGTTCTTC.

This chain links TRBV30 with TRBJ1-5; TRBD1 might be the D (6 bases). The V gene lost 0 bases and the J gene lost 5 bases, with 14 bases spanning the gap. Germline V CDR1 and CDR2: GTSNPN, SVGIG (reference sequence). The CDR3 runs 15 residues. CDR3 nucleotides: TGTGCCTGGAGTGTAAAGGGGGGGGTCCATCAGCCCCAGCATTTT. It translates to CAWSVKGGVHQPQHF.

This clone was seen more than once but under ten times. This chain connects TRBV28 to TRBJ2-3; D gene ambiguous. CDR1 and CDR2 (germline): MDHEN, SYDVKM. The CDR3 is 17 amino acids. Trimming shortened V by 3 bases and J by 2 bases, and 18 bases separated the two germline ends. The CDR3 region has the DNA TGTGCCAGCAGTTTCTTGGTGCAGACCTCCGACACAGATACGCAGTATTTT. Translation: CASSFLVQTSDTDTQYF.

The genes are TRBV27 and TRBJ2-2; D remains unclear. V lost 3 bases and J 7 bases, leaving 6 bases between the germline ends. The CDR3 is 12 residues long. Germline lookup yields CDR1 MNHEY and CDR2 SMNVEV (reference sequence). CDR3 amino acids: CASSLGVGELFF. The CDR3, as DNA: TGTGCCAGCAGTTTGGGCGTCGGGGAGCTGTTTTTT.

This CDR3 is CASSYLRIQETQYF. The CDR3 DNA reads as TGTGCCAGCAGCTATCTGCGGATTCAAGAGACCCAGTACTTC. V usage is TRBV7-8 and J usage is TRBJ2-5; D unresolved. V lost 4 bases and J 2 bases, leaving 11 bases between the germline ends. This CDR3 contains 14 residues. Germline-derived CDR1 and CDR2 are SGHVS and FQNEAQ.

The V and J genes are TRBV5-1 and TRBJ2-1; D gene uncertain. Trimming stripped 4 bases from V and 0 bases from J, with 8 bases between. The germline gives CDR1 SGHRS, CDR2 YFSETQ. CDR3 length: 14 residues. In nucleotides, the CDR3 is TGCGCCAGCAGCCCTAGGGTCTCCTACAATGAGCAGTTCTTC. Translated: CASSPRVSYNEQFF.

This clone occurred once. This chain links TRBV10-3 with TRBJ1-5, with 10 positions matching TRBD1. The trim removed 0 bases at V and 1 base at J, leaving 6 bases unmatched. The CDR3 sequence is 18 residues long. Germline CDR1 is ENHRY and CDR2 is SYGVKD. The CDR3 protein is CAISESMTGQGSNQPQHF. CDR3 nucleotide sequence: TGTGCCATCAGTGAGTCGATGACGGGACAGGGGAGCAATCAGCCCCAGCATTTT.

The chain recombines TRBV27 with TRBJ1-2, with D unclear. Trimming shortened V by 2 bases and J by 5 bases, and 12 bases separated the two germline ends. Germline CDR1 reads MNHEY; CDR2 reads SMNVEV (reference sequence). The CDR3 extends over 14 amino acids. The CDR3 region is CASSLGGRSYGYTF. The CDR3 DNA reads TGTGCCAGCAGTTTAGGTGGGCGTTCGTATGGCTACACCTTC.

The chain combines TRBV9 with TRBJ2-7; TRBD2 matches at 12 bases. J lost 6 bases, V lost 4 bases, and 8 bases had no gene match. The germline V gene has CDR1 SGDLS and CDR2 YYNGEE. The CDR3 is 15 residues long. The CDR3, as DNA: TGTGCCAGCAGCCCCGCTAGCGGGAGGGACTTCGAGCAGTACTTC. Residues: CASSPASGRDFEQYF.

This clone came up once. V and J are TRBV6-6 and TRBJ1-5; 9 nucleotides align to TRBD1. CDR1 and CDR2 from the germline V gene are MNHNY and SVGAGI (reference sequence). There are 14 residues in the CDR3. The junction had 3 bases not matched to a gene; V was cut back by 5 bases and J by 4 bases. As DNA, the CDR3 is TGTGCCAGCAGTGACGACAGGGGGAATCAGCCCCAGCATTTT. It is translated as CASSDDRGNQPQHF.

The CDR3: CAWVGSYNSPLHF. CDR3 DNA sequence: TGTGCCTGGGTGGGGTCCTATAATTCACCCCTCCACTTT. The J gene is TRBJ1-6, the V gene TRBV30, with D uncertain. CDR1 GTSNPN and CDR2 SVGIG come from the germline V gene (reference sequence). This CDR3 comprises 13 residues. The V gene lost 5 bases and the J gene lost 1 base, with 6 bases spanning the gap.

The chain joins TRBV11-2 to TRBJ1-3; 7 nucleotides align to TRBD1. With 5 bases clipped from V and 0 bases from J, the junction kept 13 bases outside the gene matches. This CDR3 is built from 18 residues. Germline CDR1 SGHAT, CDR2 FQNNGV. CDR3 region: CASSINSQGTLSGNTIYF. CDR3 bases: TGTGCCAGCAGCATAAACTCACAGGGGACTCTCTCTGGAAACACCATATATTTT.

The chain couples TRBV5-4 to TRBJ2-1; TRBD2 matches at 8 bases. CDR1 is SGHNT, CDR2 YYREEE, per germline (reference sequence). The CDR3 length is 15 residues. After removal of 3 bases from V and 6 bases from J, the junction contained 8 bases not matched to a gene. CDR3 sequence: CASSSGLVPPNEQFF. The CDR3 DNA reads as TGTGCCAGCAGCTCGGGACTAGTTCCGCCCAATGAGCAGTTCTTC.

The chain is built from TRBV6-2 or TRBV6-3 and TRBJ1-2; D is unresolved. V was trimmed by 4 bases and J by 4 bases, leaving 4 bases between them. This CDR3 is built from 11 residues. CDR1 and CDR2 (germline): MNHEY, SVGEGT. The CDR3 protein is CASSSRYGYTF. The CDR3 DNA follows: TGTGCCAGCAGTTCTCGCTATGGCTACACCTTC.